This is a list of T cell receptor beta chains from one sample in a study of blood T cell repertoires in COVID-19. Generated by immunoSEQ multiplex PCR, the TCRdb table keeps only in-frame clones and is missing some. The sample shows more than 250,000 clones, 90% of them seen only once. The specimen sequenced was PBMCs or T cells enriched from blood (not recorded which). The receptors here all came from a young woman with acute COVID-19. Each CDR3 is given with its conserved first and last residue. The order of the fields is J gene, V gene, CDR3 protein.

j_call: TRBJ1-1
v_call: TRBV27
cdr3_aa: CASRGTVNSEAFF

j_call: TRBJ2-6
v_call: TRBV28
cdr3_aa: CASSNRRDRGPLRSSGANVLTF

j_call: TRBJ2-3
v_call: TRBV5-4
cdr3_aa: CASSLQLAGGLFTQYF

j_call: TRBJ2-7
v_call: TRBV2
cdr3_aa: CASSAPGTVSYEQYF

j_call: TRBJ2-1
v_call: TRBV5-4
cdr3_aa: CASSDPGTSYEQFF

j_call: TRBJ2-7
v_call: TRBV3-1/TRBV3-2
cdr3_aa: CASSGGQGNYEQYF

j_call: TRBJ2-1
v_call: TRBV30
cdr3_aa: CAWSSYTRSSYNEQFF

j_call: TRBJ2-1
v_call: TRBV2
cdr3_aa: CASRSGRAGFF

j_call: TRBJ1-5
v_call: TRBV6-1
cdr3_aa: CASSEGVGEYDQPQHF

j_call: TRBJ2-2
v_call: TRBV5-1
cdr3_aa: CASSFQVGTGELFF

j_call: TRBJ2-5
v_call: TRBV7-8
cdr3_aa: CASSLERDRAQETQYF

j_call: TRBJ1-6
v_call: TRBV7-2
cdr3_aa: CASSLGPGGNSPLHF

j_call: TRBJ1-5
v_call: TRBV6-6
cdr3_aa: CASSPYPWDRGYSNQPQHF

j_call: TRBJ1-3
v_call: TRBV7-2
cdr3_aa: CASSRQSAVGGNTIYF

j_call: TRBJ1-6
v_call: TRBV11-1
cdr3_aa: CASSVSYRNNSPLHF

j_call: TRBJ2-7
v_call: TRBV6-5
cdr3_aa: CASSYLPGTRPYEQYF

j_call: TRBJ2-2
v_call: TRBV24-1
cdr3_aa: CATSDLPSLGGPGELFF

j_call: TRBJ1-4
v_call: TRBV27
cdr3_aa: CASSLYQTGGIEKLFF

j_call: TRBJ1-2
v_call: TRBV5-6
cdr3_aa: CASSSLDRSYFNYGYTF

j_call: TRBJ2-1
v_call: TRBV5-4
cdr3_aa: CASSSGQSSYNEQFF

j_call: TRBJ1-5
v_call: TRBV3-1/TRBV3-2
cdr3_aa: CASSQGRAYQPQHF

j_call: TRBJ1-5
v_call: TRBV19
cdr3_aa: CASSIDTSGPQHF

j_call: TRBJ1-2
v_call: TRBV27
cdr3_aa: CASSHDRASYGYTF

j_call: TRBJ2-5
v_call: TRBV30
cdr3_aa: CAWSRDSGETQYF

j_call: TRBJ2-7
v_call: TRBV6-2/TRBV6-3
cdr3_aa: CASSSSFRDSYEQYF

j_call: TRBJ2-1
v_call: TRBV7-2
cdr3_aa: CASSSRGQGTNNEQFF

j_call: TRBJ2-1
v_call: TRBV5-1
cdr3_aa: CASSLGRGPRNEQFF

j_call: TRBJ2-3
v_call: TRBV4-1
cdr3_aa: CASSPGLVVDTQYF

j_call: TRBJ2-6
v_call: TRBV7-2
cdr3_aa: CASSLTGTPGANVLTF

j_call: TRBJ2-5
v_call: TRBV6-5
cdr3_aa: CASSKTGETQYF

j_call: TRBJ1-2
v_call: TRBV27
cdr3_aa: CASSDRGYGYTF

j_call: TRBJ2-1
v_call: TRBV7-6
cdr3_aa: CASSLGYTSGRNNEQFF

j_call: TRBJ1-2
v_call: TRBV27
cdr3_aa: CASSLSGGNYGYTF

j_call: TRBJ2-1
v_call: TRBV19
cdr3_aa: CASSIEGTGYYNEQFF

j_call: TRBJ2-2
v_call: TRBV7-9
cdr3_aa: CASSLVAPTGELFF

j_call: TRBJ2-5
v_call: TRBV6-5
cdr3_aa: CASSYSGTSQETQYF

j_call: TRBJ1-4
v_call: TRBV4-1
cdr3_aa: CASSQGFRELNEKLFF

j_call: TRBJ2-3
v_call: TRBV4-1
cdr3_aa: CASSQDRRADTQYF

j_call: TRBJ1-4
v_call: TRBV6-5
cdr3_aa: CASSPDRGAEKLFF

j_call: TRBJ2-7
v_call: TRBV5-1
cdr3_aa: CASSRDGGSGSSDEQYF

j_call: TRBJ2-7
v_call: TRBV18
cdr3_aa: CASSSPTGLSSYEQYF

j_call: TRBJ2-1
v_call: TRBV20-1
cdr3_aa: CSARAQGEQFF

j_call: TRBJ2-2
v_call: TRBV11-2
cdr3_aa: CASSLGTTHLFF

j_call: TRBJ1-6
v_call: TRBV10-1
cdr3_aa: CASSKQGGDSPLHF

j_call: TRBJ2-7
v_call: TRBV6-1
cdr3_aa: CASSDSAFYEQYF